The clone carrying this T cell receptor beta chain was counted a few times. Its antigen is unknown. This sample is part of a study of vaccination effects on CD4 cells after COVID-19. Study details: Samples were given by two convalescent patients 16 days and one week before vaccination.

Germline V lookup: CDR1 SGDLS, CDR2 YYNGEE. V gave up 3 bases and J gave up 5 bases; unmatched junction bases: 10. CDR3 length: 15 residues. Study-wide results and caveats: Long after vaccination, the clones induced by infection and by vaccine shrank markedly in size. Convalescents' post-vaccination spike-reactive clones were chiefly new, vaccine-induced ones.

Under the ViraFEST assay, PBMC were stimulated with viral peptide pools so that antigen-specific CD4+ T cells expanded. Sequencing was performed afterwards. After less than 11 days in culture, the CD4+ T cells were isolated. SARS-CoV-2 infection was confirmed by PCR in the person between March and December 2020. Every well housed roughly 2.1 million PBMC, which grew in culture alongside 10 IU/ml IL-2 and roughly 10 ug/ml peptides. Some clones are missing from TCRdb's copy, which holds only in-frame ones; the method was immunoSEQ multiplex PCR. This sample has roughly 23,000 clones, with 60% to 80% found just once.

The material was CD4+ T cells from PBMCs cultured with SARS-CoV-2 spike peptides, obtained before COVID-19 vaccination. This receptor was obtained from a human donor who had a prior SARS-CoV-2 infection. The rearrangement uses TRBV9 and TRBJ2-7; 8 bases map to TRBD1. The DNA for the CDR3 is TGTGCCAGCAGCGCCGAGACAGGGGAGCGGGACGAGCAGTACTTC. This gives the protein CASSAETGERDEQYF.